This T cell receptor (beta chain) was retrieved from a study of post-analysis software for immune sequencing data. About the study: Relapsing-remitting, secondary progressive and progressive-relapsing multiple sclerosis were all included among the disease courses. Study-level results: Samples sharing a preparation batch grouped tightly together when assessed by F measure. Patients carried a handful of TRBV segments more frequently than controls did, and TRBV5-6, TRBV5-1 and TRBV20-1 were among them. In multiple sclerosis, normalized Chao1 diversity was significantly below that of controls.

Comment on this clonotype: What it recognizes is unknown.

In germline, CDR1 is SQVTM, CDR2 ANQGSEA. This CDR3 has 12 amino acids. V was pared by 7 bases and J by 1 base, with 10 bases between. Prepared TCR beta cDNA libraries contained unique molecular identifiers. Input amounts of 1 to 10 million T cells were used. These gave around 500,000 cDNA molecules, so each molecule approximated one T cell. TCRdb re-derived calls from the PCR reads in MiXCR, one entry per CDR3 protein. In the table there are hundreds of thousands of distinct CDR3 sequences, roughly 29% of which are singletons. This chain connects TRBV29-1 to TRBJ1-2; weak D call: TRBD1 (6 bases). Sequenced material: blood. The receptor was derived from a girl aged 10-17 years with multiple sclerosis. The CDR3 loop reads CSGYRDNYGYTF. In DNA form, the CDR3 reads TGCAGCGGGTACAGGGATAACTATGGCTACACCTTC. Based on the CDR3 plus reference TRBV29-1 and TRBJ1-2, the full variable domain is SAVISQKPSRDICQRGTSLTIQCQVDSQVTMMFWYRQQPGQSLTLIATANQGSEATYESGFVIDKFPISRPNLTFSTLTVSNMSPEDSSIYLCSGYRDNYGYTFGSGTRLTVV.